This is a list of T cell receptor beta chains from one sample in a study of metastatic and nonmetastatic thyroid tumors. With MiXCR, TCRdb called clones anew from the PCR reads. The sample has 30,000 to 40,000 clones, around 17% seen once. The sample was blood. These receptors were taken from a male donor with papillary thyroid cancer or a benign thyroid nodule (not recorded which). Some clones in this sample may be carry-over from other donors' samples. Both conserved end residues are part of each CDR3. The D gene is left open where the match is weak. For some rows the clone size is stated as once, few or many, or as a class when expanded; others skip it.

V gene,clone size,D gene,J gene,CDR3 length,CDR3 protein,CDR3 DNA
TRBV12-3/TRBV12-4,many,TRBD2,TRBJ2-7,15,CASSLAAGGTYEQYF,TGTGCCAGCAGTTTAGCAGCGGGGGGTACCTACGAGCAGTACTTC
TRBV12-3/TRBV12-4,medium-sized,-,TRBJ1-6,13,CASSQQEFSPLHF,TGTGCCAGCAGTCAACAGGAATTTTCACCCCTCCACTTT
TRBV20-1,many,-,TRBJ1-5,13,CSAWDPGNQPQHF,TGCAGTGCTTGGGACCCAGGCAATCAGCCCCAGCATTTT
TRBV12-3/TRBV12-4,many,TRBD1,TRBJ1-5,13,CASSRDRPQPQHF,TGTGCCAGCAGTCGGGACAGGCCCCAGCCCCAGCATTTT
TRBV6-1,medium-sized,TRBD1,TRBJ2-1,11,CASSPNRGQFF,TGTGCCAGCAGTCCGAACAGGGGGCAGTTCTTC
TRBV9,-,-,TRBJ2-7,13,CASNREGIYEQYF,TGTGCCAGCAACCGAGAGGGGATCTACGAGCAGTACTTC
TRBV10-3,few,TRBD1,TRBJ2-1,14,CAIRGTGDLIEQFF,TGTGCCATCAGGGGGACAGGGGACTTAATTGAGCAGTTCTTC
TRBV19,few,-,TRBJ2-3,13,CASSITTTDTQYF,TGTGCCAGTAGTATAACTACAACTGATACGCAGTATTTT
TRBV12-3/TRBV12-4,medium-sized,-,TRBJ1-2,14,CASRFRGAGYGYTF,TGTGCCAGCAGGTTCCGGGGGGCAGGATATGGCTACACCTTC
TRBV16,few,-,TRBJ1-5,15,CASSRGGDGNQPQHF,TGTGCCAGCAGCCGGGGAGGGGACGGCAATCAGCCCCAGCATTTT
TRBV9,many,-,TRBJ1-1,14,CASSLRGEETEAFF,TGTGCCAGCAGCTTAAGGGGGGAAGAGACTGAAGCTTTCTTT
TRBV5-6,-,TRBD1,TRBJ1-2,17,CASSFPTGGMPGYGYTF,TGTGCCAGCAGCTTCCCGACAGGGGGTATGCCAGGCTATGGCTACACCTTC
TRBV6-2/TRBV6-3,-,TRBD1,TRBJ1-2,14,CASSASGGVYGYTF,TGTGCCAGCAGCGCGTCAGGGGGCGTCTATGGCTACACCTTC
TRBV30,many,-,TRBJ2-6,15,CAWSVTASGANVLTF,TGTGCCTGGAGTGTAACGGCATCTGGGGCCAACGTCCTGACTTTC
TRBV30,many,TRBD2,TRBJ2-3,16,CAWSAGLAGIGDTQYF,TGTGCCTGGAGCGCGGGACTAGCGGGAATAGGAGATACGCAGTATTTT
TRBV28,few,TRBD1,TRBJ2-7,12,CASRQGPYEQYF,TGTGCCAGTCGACAGGGCCCCTACGAGCAGTACTTC
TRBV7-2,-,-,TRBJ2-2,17,CASSLALGIANTGYLFF,TGTGCCAGCAGCTTAGCGCTCGGAATCGCTAACACCGGGTATCTGTTTTTT
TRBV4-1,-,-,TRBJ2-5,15,CASSQISGATETQYF,TGCGCCAGCAGCCAAATTTCGGGGGCCACAGAGACCCAGTACTTC